This T cell receptor beta chain was identified in a study of blood T cell repertoires in COVID-19. Study-wide background: Sites across the United States, Italy and Spain contributed samples from acute and convalescent COVID-19. PBMCs, B-cell-depleted T cells, or T cells were the source of the cDNA or gDNA that made up the material.

Original processing methods: How many nucleated cells were present was estimated from reference gene primer amplification. Libraries were prepared by immunoSEQ multiplex PCR; TCRdb keeps only in-frame clonotypes and omits some of them. The D gene and trimming were derived from the DNA, and the V and J assignments and clone size from that table. The data show under 300,000 clones, with about 88% seen just once and around 1.6% held by the top ten. CDR1 is SNHLY, CDR2 FYNNEI, per germline. This CDR3 has 15 residues. Losses at the gene ends were 6 bases for V and 1 base for J; bases not matched to a gene: 6. A Seattle source enrolled patients during active infection and followed them longitudinally. This clone was seen many times. The same CDR3 also results from other DNA sequences found in this sample.

The TCR sequence derives from a human donor with COVID-19, enrolled during active disease. The donor label of this sample is uncertain. Material: peripheral blood. The chain employs TRBV2 and TRBJ2-5; TRBD1 aligns across 9 bases. The CDR3 region is CASRADRGLQETQYF. CDR3 DNA sequence: TGTGCCAGCAGGGCGGACAGGGGACTCCAAGAGACCCAGTACTTC.